One and the same sample provided the 4 T cell receptor beta chains below, sequenced in a study of blood T cell repertoires in COVID-19. Repertoires were generated with immunoSEQ multiplex PCR, while TCRdb's copy carries only in-frame clones and drops some. This table has some 120,000 clones, around four fifths appearing once. The specimen sequenced was peripheral blood. Receptors were obtained from a man at least 80 years old with COVID-19, enrolled during active disease.

The chain recombines TRBV20-1 with TRBJ2-7; 7 nucleotides line up with TRBD1. V lost 3 bases to trimming and J lost 1 base; unmatched junction nucleotides: 6. This CDR3 is built from 14 residues. Per the germline V gene, CDR1 is DFQATT and CDR2 is SNEGSKA (reference sequence). CDR3 bases: TGCAGTGCTAGTACGAGGGGGCTATCCTACGAGCAGTACTTC. This sequence encodes CSASTRGLSYEQYF.

The chain is built from TRBV6-5 and TRBJ1-6; 8 bases are shared with TRBD1. The CDR3 contains 14 residues. Germline V CDR1 and CDR2: MNHEY, SVGAGI. Trimming cost V 6 bases and J 5 bases; bases outside gene matches: 3. CDR3 loop: CASSVDRDNSPLHF. The CDR3 region has the DNA TGTGCCAGCAGCGTGGACAGGGATAATTCACCCCTCCACTTT.

The rearrangement links TRBV7-9 to TRBJ2-7, with 10 bases identical to TRBD2. Trimming removed 5 bases from V and 4 bases from J; junction bases left unmatched: 8. The CDR3 extends over 15 amino acids. Germline CDR1 is SEHNR and CDR2 is FQNEAQ (reference sequence). CDR3 bases: TGTGCCAGCAGCCCATCGACTAGCGGGCCGTACGAGCAGTACTTC. Translated, it gives CASSPSTSGPYEQYF.

This clone was detected once. The V gene is TRBV10-3, the J gene TRBJ2-3, with 10 nucleotides matching TRBD2. Germline V gene lookup returns CDR1 ENHRY and CDR2 SYGVKD. The junction had 4 bases not matched to a gene; V was cut back by 6 bases and J by 1 base. CDR3 length equals 15 residues. CDR3 loop: CAIRVGLAGTDTQYF. The CDR3 nucleotides read TGTGCCATCAGGGTTGGACTAGCGGGCACAGATACGCAGTATTTT.